These 25 T cell receptor beta chains were sequenced from one sample in a study of blood T cells in healthy people across ages (dated by TCRdb to 2014 to 2015). Library prep was done by 5' RACE. Data came from an Illumina HiSeq 2500. A second 7 to 11 cycle PCR used a sample-barcoded 5' primer and a J-beta primer mix. TCRdb trimmed public reads at Q25 via fastp, called clones via MiXCR and kept in-frame beta chains. Rows with a matching CDR3 protein are joined into one entry that keeps the most common DNA and genes. The sample profile shows fewer than 750,000 distinct CDR3 sequences; around 50% of them were found once. The ten biggest clones cover around an eighth of the sample. Material for sequencing was blood. The receptors here all came from a woman older than 75 in good health.

In this sample, this clonotype turned up many times. The chain links TRBV5-1 to TRBJ1-2; D not resolved. This CDR3 has 15 residues. Germline lookup yields CDR1 SGHRS and CDR2 YFSETQ. V was clipped by 1 base and J by 1 base, with 11 bases between them. The CDR3 DNA sequence: TGCGCCAGCAGCTTGTCACTCGACCATAACTATGGCTACACCTTC. Protein: CASSLSLDHNYGYTF. Full variable domain (outside the CDR3, taken from reference TRBV5-1 and TRBJ1-2): KAGVTQTPRYLIKTRGQQVTLSCSPISGHRSVSWYQQTPGQGLQFLFEYFSETQRNKGNFPGRFSGRQFSNSRSEMNVSTLELGDSALYLCASSLSLDHNYGYTFGSGTRLTVV.

As concerns this clonotype: A much larger clone lies one base from this, so it may be a read error. This chain links TRBV5-1 with TRBJ2-5, with 9 bases identical to TRBD1. The germline gives CDR1 SGHRS, CDR2 YFSETQ. V was pared by 3 bases and J by 11 bases, with 14 bases of the junction left unmatched. This CDR3 region has 15 residues. CDR3 sequence: CASSSTGTGSNEQYF. In DNA form, the CDR3 reads TGCGCCAGCAGCTCGACTGGGACAGGGAGCAATGAGCAGTACTTC.

The chain combines TRBV21-1 with TRBJ1-5. TRBV21-1 is a pseudogene. The CDR3 totals 12 residues. The CDR3 DNA is TGTGCCAGCAGCAAAGGTAATCAGCCCCAGCATTTT. Its translation: CASSKGNQPQHF.

Worth noting for this clonotype: A much larger clone sits a single nucleotide away, making a read error possible. The CDR3 sequence: CASSLGSVGTQYF. Here the CDR3 DNA reads TGTGCCAGCAGTCTAGGTTCCGTGGGGACCCAGTACTTC. The rearrangement links TRBV2 to TRBJ2-7, with D unclear. The assigned J gene may be wrong: the sequence end matches TRBJ2-5 better. From germline, CDR1 is SNHLY and CDR2 FYNNEI. This CDR3 spans 13 amino acids.

This clonotype was seen a handful of times. J is TRBJ2-7 and V is TRBV29-1; D remains unclear. Germline values: CDR1 SQVTM, CDR2 ANQGSEA. Trimming pared 1 base from V and 8 bases from J, leaving 9 bases between. CDR3 length: 11 residues. The CDR3 here is CSVEGAGKQYF. CDR3 bases: TGCAGCGTTGAAGGGGCCGGTAAGCAGTACTTC.

The rearrangement joins TRBV20-1 to TRBJ2-1; 10 nucleotides agree with TRBD2. The ends lost 5 bases at V and 4 bases at J; junction bases unmatched: 8. There are 15 residues in the CDR3. Germline V gives CDR1 DFQATT, CDR2 SNEGSKA (reference sequence). The CDR3 region is CSAGSAGGAYNEQFF. CDR3 DNA sequence: TGCAGTGCTGGATCAGCGGGAGGGGCTTACAATGAGCAGTTCTTC.

This clonotype was recorded at least ten times. In nucleotides, the CDR3 is TGTGCCAGCGGGGGGCCGGTCCAAGAGACCCAGTACTTC. It codes for CASGGPVQETQYF. The chain uses TRBV2 and TRBJ2-5; D tentatively reads TRBD1 or TRBD2 (6 bases each). Germline CDR1 is SNHLY and CDR2 is FYNNEI. V gave up 8 bases and J gave up 1 base, with 11 bases separating them. This CDR3 comprises 13 residues.

With regard to this clonotype: A much larger clone sits a single nucleotide away, making a read error possible. The gene calls are TRBV7-9 and TRBJ2-7; 8 bases align to TRBD2. The V and J ends lost 2 bases and 7 bases, in that order; junction bases with no gene match: 13. Germline CDR1 and CDR2: SEHNR and FQNEAQ (reference sequence). The CDR3 loop spans 16 amino acids. CDR3 nucleotides: TGTGCCAGCAGCTTACAACGGGGGGGATCCTACAATGAGCAGTACTTC. Translation: CASSLQRGGSYNEQYF.

Note on this clonotype: A much bigger clone sits one base away, suggesting this may be a read error. This chain uses TRBV15 with TRBJ2-7; D ambiguous. Germline assignment: CDR1 LNHNV and CDR2 YYDKDF (reference sequence). V gave up 1 base and J gave up 12 bases, with 19 bases separating them. The CDR3 extends over 14 amino acids. CDR3 DNA sequence: TGTGCCACCAGCAGAGGGCTCGATGAAAACATTCGGTACTTC. It translates to CATSRGLDENIRYF.

The rearrangement links TRBV29-1 to TRBJ2-3; 10 positions agree with TRBD1. Germline assignment: CDR1 SQVTM and CDR2 ANQGSEA. The J segment lost 8 bases and the V segment lost 1 base, leaving 6 bases of the junction unmatched. This CDR3 is 14 amino acids long. In nucleotides, the CDR3 is TGCAGCGTTGAAGCGGGGACAGGGGAGGTTACGCAGTATTTT. Translating it yields CSVEAGTGEVTQYF.

This clonotype is a singleton in its sample. V is TRBV6-6 and J is TRBJ2-1, with 8 bases identical to TRBD1. V shed 4 bases, J shed 6 bases, and the junction held 8 bases outside the gene matches. CDR1 is MNHNY, CDR2 SVGAGI, per germline (reference sequence). This CDR3 comprises 15 residues. CDR3 in DNA: TGTGCCAGCAGTTGGAGGACAGGGAGGACCAATGAGCAGTTCTTC. Protein product: CASSWRTGRTNEQFF.

The genes are TRBV27 and TRBJ2-7; a possible D gene is TRBD2 (5 bases). CDR3 length equals 14 residues. V lost 5 bases and J 2 bases, leaving 13 bases between the germline ends. Germline CDR1 reads MNHEY; CDR2 reads SMNVEV (reference sequence). This chain's CDR3 is CASSLTSYAYEQYF. The CDR3 nucleotides are TGTGCCAGCAGTCTCACTAGTTATGCCTACGAGCAGTACTTC.

This clonotype occurred once. The rearrangement joins TRBV7-2 to TRBJ1-2; no firm D call. Germline values: CDR1 SGHTA, CDR2 FQGNSA. This CDR3 spans 13 amino acids. Trimming removed 2 bases at V and 7 bases at J, with 11 bases between. In DNA form, the CDR3 reads TGTGCCAGCAGCTTAAGGCTTCCGGGTGGCTACACCTTC. Amino acid sequence: CASSLRLPGGYTF.

This chain joins TRBV20-1 and TRBJ2-1, with D perhaps matching TRBD2 (6 bases). Trimming shortened V by 0 bases and J by 5 bases, and 14 bases separated the two germline ends. The CDR3 is 15 residues long. Germline V gives CDR1 DFQATT, CDR2 SNEGSKA (reference sequence). This CDR3 is CSARDFERVDNEQFF. The CDR3 bases are TGCAGTGCTAGAGACTTCGAGCGGGTCGACAATGAGCAGTTCTTC.

CDR3 DNA: TGTGCCAGCAGCTTTCGGACTGGAACCTACAATGAGCAGTTCTTC. Protein product: CASSFRTGTYNEQFF. This rearrangement joins TRBV7-2 to TRBJ2-1; tentative D call: TRBD2 (5 bases). This CDR3 comprises 15 residues. The V end lost 3 bases, the J end lost 2 bases, and 11 bases lay between the germline ends. The germline V gene has CDR1 SGHTA and CDR2 FQGNSA.

The chain employs TRBV6-5 and TRBJ2-4, with D maybe TRBD1 (5 bases). The J call may be mistaken, given a closer DNA end match to TRBJ2-7. Germline assignment: CDR1 MNHEY and CDR2 SVGAGI. The CDR3 runs to 14 residues. For the CDR3, the DNA is TGTGCCAGCAGCAAGGAAAGGGGTCGCTACGAGCAGTACTTC. It translates to CASSKERGRYEQYF.

This clonotype was seen just once. The chain carries TRBV20-1 and TRBJ1-2; D remains unclear. The CDR3 runs 20 residues. V was cut by 8 bases and J by 4 bases, with 38 bases left in between. Per the germline V gene, CDR1 is DFQATT and CDR2 is SNEGSKA (reference sequence). DNA of the CDR3: TGCAGTTCCCTAGCCCCTGCCACTAACCCCAGAACCGGGCAAGGCTATGGCTACACCTTC. This encodes CSSLAPATNPRTGQGYGYTF.

This chain links TRBV12-3 or TRBV12-4 with TRBJ2-1; possibly TRBD1 or TRBD2 for D (5 bases each). The J call may not be correct, given that the DNA end is closer to TRBJ2-7. CDR3 length equals 16 residues. The DNA for the CDR3 is TGTGCCAGCAGTTTGGCGGCGAGGGGCAAATACAATGAGCAGTACTTC. Translated: CASSLAARGKYNEQYF.

The chain couples TRBV15 to TRBJ2-1; 9 bases match TRBD1. The CDR3 has 14 amino acids. The germline CDR1 and CDR2 sequences are LNHNV and YYDKDF (reference sequence). V trimming: 1 base; J trimming: 12 bases; junction bases outside the gene matches: 7. CDR3 protein: CATSRVWDRETQFF. The DNA of the CDR3 is TGTGCCACCAGCAGAGTCTGGGACAGGGAAACGCAGTTCTTC. The full variable domain, in which reference TRBV15 and TRBJ2-1 provide the parts outside the CDR3, is DAMVIQNPRYQVTQFGKPVTLSCSQTLNHNVMYWYQQKSSQAPKLLFHYYDKDFNNEADTPDNFQSRRPNTSFCFLDIRSPGLGDTAMYLCATSRVWDRETQFFGPGTRLTVL.

The V call is TRBV13, the J call TRBJ1-3, with 10 nucleotides matching TRBD1. Germline V lookup: CDR1 PRHDT, CDR2 FYEKMQ (reference sequence). The ends lost 5 bases at V and 2 bases at J; junction bases unmatched: 9. The CDR3 covers 17 residues. The CDR3 nucleotides read TGTGCCAGCAGCCCACATCCCGGGACAGGGGCTGGAAACACCATATATTTT. Its protein is CASSPHPGTGAGNTIYF.

A remark on this clonotype: A clone one base away is much larger, so this may be a read error. V usage is TRBV3-1 and J usage is TRBJ2-7, with D perhaps TRBD2 (6 bases). The CDR3 loop spans 15 amino acids. Germline lookup yields CDR1 LGHDT and CDR2 YNNKEL (reference sequence). The CDR3 coding sequence is TGTGCCAGCAGCCTTATTCCCCACGGAGGGTACGAGCAGTGCTTC. Protein sequence: CASSLIPHGGYEQCF.

Worth noting for this clonotype: This sequence may be a read error, since a much larger clone differs from it by one base. The chain joins TRBV5-1 to TRBJ2-5; 11 positions match TRBD2. This CDR3 contains 15 residues. Germline V gives CDR1 SGHRS, CDR2 YFSETQ. The CDR3: CASGLQLAGVETQYF. CDR3 DNA sequence: TGCGCCAGCGGCTTGCAACTAGCGGGAGTGGAGACCCAGTACTTC. The variable domain in full, completed from reference TRBV5-1 and TRBJ2-5, reads KAGVTQTPRYLIKTRGQQVTLSCSPISGHRSVSWYQQTPGQGLQFLFEYFSETQRNKGNFPGRFSGRQFSNSRSEMNVSTLELGDSALYLCASGLQLAGVETQYFGPGTRLLVL.

The chain links TRBV5-1 to TRBJ2-5; D remains unclear. Germline lookup yields CDR1 SGHRS and CDR2 YFSETQ. The CDR3 covers 13 residues. Trimming left V 0 bases short and J 11 bases short, with 14 bases between. For the CDR3, the DNA is TGCGCCAGCAGCTTGGAGAGTAAGAATGAGCAGTACTTC. It yields the protein CASSLESKNEQYF. The full variable domain, with the rest looked up from reference TRBV5-1 and TRBJ2-5, is KAGVTQTPRYLIKTRGQQVTLSCSPISGHRSVSWYQQTPGQGLQFLFEYFSETQRNKGNFPGRFSGRQFSNSRSEMNVSTLELGDSALYLCASSLESKNEQYFGPGTRLLVL.

The rearrangement links TRBV27 to TRBJ2-7; 9 positions match TRBD2. The CDR3 sequence is 16 residues long. The J segment lost 2 bases and the V segment lost 3 bases, leaving 8 bases of the junction unmatched. Germline CDR1 reads MNHEY; CDR2 reads SMNVEV (reference sequence). DNA for the CDR3: TGTGCCAGCAGTTTCTTGGGCGGGGGGGCCGCCTACGAGCAGTACTTC. It codes for CASSFLGGGAAYEQYF.

The chain is built from TRBV7-9 and TRBJ1-2; D possibly corresponds to TRBD1 (6 bases). The CDR3 is 19 amino acids. Between the trimmed V and J ends, which lost 0 bases and 1 base, there was a span of 21 bases. Per the germline V gene, CDR1 is SEHNR and CDR2 is FQNEAQ (reference sequence). The CDR3 is CASSLALGQGPLNNYGYTF. CDR3 nucleotides: TGTGCCAGCAGCTTAGCGCTCGGGCAGGGGCCCCTTAATAACTATGGCTACACCTTC.